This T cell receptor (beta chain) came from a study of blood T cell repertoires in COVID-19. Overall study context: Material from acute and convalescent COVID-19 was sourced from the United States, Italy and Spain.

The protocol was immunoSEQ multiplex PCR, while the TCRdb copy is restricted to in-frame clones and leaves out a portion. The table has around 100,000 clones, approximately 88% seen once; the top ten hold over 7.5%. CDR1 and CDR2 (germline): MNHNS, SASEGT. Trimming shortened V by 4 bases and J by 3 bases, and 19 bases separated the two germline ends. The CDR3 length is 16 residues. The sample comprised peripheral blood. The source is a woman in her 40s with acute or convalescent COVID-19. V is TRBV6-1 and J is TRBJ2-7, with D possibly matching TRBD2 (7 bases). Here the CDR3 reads CASSARTQGGGYEQYF. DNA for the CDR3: TGTGCCAGCAGTGCCCGGACCCAGGGAGGGGGCTACGAGCAGTACTTC.